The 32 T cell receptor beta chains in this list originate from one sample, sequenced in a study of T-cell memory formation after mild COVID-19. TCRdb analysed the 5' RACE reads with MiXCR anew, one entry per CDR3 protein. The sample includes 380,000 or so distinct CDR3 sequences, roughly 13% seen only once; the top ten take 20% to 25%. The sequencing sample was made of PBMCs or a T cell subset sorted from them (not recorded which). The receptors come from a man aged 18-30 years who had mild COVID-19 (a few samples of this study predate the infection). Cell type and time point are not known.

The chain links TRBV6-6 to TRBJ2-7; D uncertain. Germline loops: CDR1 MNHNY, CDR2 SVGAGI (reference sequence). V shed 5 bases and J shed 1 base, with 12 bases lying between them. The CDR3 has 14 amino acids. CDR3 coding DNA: TGTGCCAGCAGTGAGAGGATACTGTCCTACGAGCAGTACTTC. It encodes CASSERILSYEQYF.

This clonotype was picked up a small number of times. In DNA form, the CDR3 reads TGTGCCAGCAGCTATGTTTCTGGAAACACCATATATTTT. Protein: CASSYVSGNTIYF. J is TRBJ1-3 and V is TRBV7-2; D uncertain. The germline gives CDR1 SGHTA, CDR2 FQGNSA. V gave up 4 bases and J gave up 1 base, with 5 bases separating them. The CDR3 totals 13 residues. The full variable domain, its missing parts supplied by reference TRBV7-2 and TRBJ1-3, is GAGVSQSPSNKVTEKGKDVELRCDPISGHTALYWYRQSLGQGLEFLIYFQGNSAPDKSGLPSDRFSAERTGGSVSTLTIQRTQQEDSAVYLCASSYVSGNTIYFGEGSWLTVV.

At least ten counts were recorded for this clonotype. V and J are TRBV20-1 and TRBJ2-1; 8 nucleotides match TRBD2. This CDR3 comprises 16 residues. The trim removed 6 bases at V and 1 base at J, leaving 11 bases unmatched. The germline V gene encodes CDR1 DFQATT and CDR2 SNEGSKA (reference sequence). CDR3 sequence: CSAPVYRGGSYNEQFF. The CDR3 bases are TGCAGTGCCCCCGTTTATCGGGGGGGGTCCTACAATGAGCAGTTCTTC.

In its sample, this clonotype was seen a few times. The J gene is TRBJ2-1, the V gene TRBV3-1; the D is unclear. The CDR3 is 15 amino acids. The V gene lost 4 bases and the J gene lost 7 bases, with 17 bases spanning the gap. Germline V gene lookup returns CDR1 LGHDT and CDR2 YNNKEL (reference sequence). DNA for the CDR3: TGTGCCAGCAGCCCTCAGGAGAGGTTAGGGAATGAGCAGTTCTTC. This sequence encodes CASSPQERLGNEQFF.

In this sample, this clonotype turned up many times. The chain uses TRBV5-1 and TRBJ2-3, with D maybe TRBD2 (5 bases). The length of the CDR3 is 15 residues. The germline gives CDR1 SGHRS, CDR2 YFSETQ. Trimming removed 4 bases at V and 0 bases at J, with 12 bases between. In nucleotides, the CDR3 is TGCGCCAGCAGCCCGGACTCTTCTAGCACAGATACGCAGTATTTT. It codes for CASSPDSSSTDTQYF.

The CDR3 sequence: CASSYSLGLRFQETQYF. In DNA form, the CDR3 reads TGTGCCAGCAGTTACTCTTTGGGTCTTCGCTTCCAAGAGACCCAGTACTTC. The chain joins TRBV6-6 to TRBJ2-5, with D uncertain. The ends were cut back, 0 bases at V and 1 base at J, with 15 bases in the middle. This CDR3 has 17 amino acids. CDR1 and CDR2 from the germline V gene are MNHNY and SVGAGI (reference sequence).

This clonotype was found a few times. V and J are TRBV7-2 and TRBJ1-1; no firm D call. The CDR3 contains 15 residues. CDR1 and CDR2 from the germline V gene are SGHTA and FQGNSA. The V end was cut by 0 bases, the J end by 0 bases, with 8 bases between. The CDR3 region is CASSLAMGMNTEAFF. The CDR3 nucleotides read TGTGCCAGCAGCTTAGCGATGGGGATGAACACTGAAGCTTTCTTT.

CDR3 amino acids: CASSRQDRGREQYV. The CDR3 bases are TGTGCCAGCAGTCGTCAGGACAGGGGACGGGAGCAGTACGTC. The rearrangement links TRBV6-6 to TRBJ2-7; 9 nucleotides match TRBD1. The CDR3 is 14 residues long. V dropped 5 bases and J dropped 7; count of bases not matched to a gene: 9. Germline loops: CDR1 MNHNY, CDR2 SVGAGI (reference sequence).

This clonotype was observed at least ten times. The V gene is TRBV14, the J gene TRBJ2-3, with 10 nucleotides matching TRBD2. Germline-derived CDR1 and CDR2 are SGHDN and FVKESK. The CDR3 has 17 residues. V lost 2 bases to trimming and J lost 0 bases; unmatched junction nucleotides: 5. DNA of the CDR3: TGTGCCAGCAGCCAACCCCGGACTAGCGGTAGCACAGATACGCAGTATTTT. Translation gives CASSQPRTSGSTDTQYF.

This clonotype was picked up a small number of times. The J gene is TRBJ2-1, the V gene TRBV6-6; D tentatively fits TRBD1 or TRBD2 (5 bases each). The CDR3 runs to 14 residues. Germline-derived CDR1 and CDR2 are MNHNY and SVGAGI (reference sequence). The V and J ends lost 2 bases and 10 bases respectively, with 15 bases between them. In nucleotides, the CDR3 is TGTGCCAGCAGTTACACGGCAGAAGGGGACGAGCAGTTCTTC. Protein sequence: CASSYTAEGDEQFF.

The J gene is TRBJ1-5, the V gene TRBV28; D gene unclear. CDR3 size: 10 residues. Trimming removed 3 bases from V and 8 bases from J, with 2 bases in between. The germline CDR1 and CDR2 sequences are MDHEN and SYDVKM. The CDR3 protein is CASSFEPQHF. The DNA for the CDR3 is TGTGCCAGCAGTTTCGAGCCCCAGCATTTT.

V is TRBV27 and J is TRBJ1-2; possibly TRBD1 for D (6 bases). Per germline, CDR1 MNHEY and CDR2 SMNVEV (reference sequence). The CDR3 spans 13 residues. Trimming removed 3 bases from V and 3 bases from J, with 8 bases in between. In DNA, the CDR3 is TGTGCCAGCAGTTTCAGGGGCTACTATGGCTACACCTTC. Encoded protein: CASSFRGYYGYTF.

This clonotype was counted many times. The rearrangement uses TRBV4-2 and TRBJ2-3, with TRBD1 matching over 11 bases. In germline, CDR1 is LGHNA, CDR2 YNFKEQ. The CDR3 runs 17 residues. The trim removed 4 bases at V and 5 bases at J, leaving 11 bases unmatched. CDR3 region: CASSPIQDRGLKDTQYF. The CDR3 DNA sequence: TGTGCCAGCAGCCCTATACAGGACAGGGGGCTGAAAGATACGCAGTATTTT.

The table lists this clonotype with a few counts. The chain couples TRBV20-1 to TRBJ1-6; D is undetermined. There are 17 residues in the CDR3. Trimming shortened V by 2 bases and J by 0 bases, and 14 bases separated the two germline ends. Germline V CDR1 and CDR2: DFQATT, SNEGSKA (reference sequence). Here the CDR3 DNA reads TGCAGTGCTAGACCCACCCCGAGCGGCTCCTATAATTCACCCCTCCACTTT. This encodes CSARPTPSGSYNSPLHF.

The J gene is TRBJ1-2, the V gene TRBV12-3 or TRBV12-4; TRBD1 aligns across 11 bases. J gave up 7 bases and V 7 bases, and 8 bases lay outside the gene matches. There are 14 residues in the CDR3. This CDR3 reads CASTRTGGIFGYTF. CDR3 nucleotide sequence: TGTGCCAGCACTCGGACAGGGGGCATCTTTGGCTACACCTTC.

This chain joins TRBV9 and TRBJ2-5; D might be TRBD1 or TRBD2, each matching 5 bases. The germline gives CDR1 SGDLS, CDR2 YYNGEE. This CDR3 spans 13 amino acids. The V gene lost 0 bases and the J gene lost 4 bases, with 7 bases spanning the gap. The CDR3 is CASSVVGGETQYF. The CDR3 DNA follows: TGTGCCAGCAGCGTAGTTGGGGGAGAGACCCAGTACTTC.

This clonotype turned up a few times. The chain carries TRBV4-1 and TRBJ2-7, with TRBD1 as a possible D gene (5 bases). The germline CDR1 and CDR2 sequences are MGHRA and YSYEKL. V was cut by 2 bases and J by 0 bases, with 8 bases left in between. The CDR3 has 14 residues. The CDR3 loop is CASSQLTGSYEQYV. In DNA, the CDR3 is TGCGCCAGCAGCCAATTAACAGGCTCCTACGAGCAGTACGTC.

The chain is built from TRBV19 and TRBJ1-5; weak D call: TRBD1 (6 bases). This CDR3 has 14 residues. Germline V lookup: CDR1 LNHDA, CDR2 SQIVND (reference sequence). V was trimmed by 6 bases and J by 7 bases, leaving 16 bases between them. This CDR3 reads CASRPDRFAQPQHF. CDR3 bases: TGTGCCAGTAGGCCCGACAGGTTCGCCCAGCCCCAGCATTTT.

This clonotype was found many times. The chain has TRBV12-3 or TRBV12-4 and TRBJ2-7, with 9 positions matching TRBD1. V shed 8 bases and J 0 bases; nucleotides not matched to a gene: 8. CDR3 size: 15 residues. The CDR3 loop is CASGKTGGSSYEQYF. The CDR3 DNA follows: TGTGCCAGCGGTAAGACAGGGGGAAGCTCCTACGAGCAGTACTTC.

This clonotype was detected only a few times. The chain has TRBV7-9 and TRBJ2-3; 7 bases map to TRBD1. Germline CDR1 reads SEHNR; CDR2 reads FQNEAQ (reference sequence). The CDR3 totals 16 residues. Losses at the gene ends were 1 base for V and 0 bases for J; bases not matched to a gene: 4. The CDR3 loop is CASSLGGQTSTDTQYF. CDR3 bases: TGTGCCAGCAGCTTAGGGGGACAGACTAGCACAGATACGCAGTATTTT.

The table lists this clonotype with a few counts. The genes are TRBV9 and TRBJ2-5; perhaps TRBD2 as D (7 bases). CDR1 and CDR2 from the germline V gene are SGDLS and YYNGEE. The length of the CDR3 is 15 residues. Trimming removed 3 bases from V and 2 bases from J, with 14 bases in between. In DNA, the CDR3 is TGTGCCAGCAGCGGAGAGAGGGGGGGGCAAGAGACCCAGTACTTC. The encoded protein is CASSGERGGQETQYF.

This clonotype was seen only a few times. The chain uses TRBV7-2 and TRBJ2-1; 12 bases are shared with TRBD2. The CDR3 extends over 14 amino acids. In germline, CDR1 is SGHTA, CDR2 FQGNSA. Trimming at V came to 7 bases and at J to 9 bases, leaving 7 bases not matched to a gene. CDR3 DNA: TGTGCCAGCAACCCTAGCGGGGGGGATACTGAGCAGTTCTTC. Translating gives CASNPSGGDTEQFF.

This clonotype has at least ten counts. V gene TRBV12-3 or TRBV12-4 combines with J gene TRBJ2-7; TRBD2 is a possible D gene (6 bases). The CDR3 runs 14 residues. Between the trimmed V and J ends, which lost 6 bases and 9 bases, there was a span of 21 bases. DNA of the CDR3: TGTGCCAGCAGCCTACGAACCCGGGACTCCCGGCAGTACTTC. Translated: CASSLRTRDSRQYF.

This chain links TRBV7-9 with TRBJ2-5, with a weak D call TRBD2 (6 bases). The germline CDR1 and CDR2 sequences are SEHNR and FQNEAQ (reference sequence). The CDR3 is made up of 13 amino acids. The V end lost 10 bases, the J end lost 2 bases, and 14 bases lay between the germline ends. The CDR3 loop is CATGGTNQETQYF. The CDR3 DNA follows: TGTGCCACAGGAGGGACCAATCAAGAGACCCAGTACTTC.

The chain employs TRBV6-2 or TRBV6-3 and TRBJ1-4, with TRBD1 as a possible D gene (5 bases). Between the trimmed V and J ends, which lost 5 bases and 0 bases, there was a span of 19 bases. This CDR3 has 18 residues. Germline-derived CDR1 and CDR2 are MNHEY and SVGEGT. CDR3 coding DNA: TGTGCCAGCAGTGGAACCCTGGGACGGATTGCAACTAATGAAAAACTGTTTTTT. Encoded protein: CASSGTLGRIATNEKLFF.

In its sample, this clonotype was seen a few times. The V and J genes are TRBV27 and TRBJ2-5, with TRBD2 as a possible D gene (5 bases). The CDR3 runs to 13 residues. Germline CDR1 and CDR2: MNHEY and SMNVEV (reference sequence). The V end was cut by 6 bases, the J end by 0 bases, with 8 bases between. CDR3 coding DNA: TGTGCCAGCAGGGAAGCGGACCAAGAGACCCAGTACTTC. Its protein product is CASREADQETQYF.

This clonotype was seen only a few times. Written as DNA, the CDR3 is TGTGCCATCAGGGTAGAGGGGTACAATGAGCAGTTCTTC. It yields the protein CAIRVEGYNEQFF. This chain connects TRBV10-3 to TRBJ2-1; D tentatively reads TRBD1 or TRBD2 (5 bases each). The CDR3 runs 13 residues. Looked up from germline, CDR1 is ENHRY and CDR2 is SYGVKD. Trimming left V 6 bases short and J 4 bases short, with 10 bases between.

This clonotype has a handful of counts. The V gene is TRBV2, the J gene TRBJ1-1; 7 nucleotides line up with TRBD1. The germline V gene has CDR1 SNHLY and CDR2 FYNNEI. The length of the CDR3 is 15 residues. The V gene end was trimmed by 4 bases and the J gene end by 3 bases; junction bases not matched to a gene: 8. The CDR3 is CASSAPGTAHTEAFF. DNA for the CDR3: TGTGCCAGCAGTGCCCCCGGGACAGCCCACACTGAAGCTTTCTTT.

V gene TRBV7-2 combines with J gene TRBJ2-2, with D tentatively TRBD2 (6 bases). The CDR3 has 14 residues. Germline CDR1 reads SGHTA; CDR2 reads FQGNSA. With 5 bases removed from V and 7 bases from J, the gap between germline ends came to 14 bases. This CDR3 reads CASSHQGGDGELFF. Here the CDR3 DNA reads TGTGCCAGCAGCCATCAAGGCGGGGACGGGGAGCTGTTTTTT.

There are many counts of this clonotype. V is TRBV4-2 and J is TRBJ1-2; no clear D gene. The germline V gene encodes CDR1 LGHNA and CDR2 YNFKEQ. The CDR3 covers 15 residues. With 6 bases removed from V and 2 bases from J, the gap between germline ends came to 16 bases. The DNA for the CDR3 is TGTGCCAGCAGATACCAAGCAGACGTGAACTATGGCTACACCTTC. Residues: CASRYQADVNYGYTF.

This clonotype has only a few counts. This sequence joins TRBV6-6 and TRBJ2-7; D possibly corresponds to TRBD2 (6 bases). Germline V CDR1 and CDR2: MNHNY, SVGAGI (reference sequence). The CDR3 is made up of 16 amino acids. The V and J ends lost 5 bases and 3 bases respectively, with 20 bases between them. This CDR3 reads CASSVRSGRGFYEQYF. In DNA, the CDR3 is TGTGCCAGCAGTGTCCGGTCGGGACGGGGGTTCTACGAGCAGTACTTC.

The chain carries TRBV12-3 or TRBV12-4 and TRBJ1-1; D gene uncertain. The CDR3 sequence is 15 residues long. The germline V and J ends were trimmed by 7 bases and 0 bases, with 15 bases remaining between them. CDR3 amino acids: CASTGARPLNTEAFF. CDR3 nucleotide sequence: TGTGCCAGCACCGGTGCGCGACCCTTGAACACTGAAGCTTTCTTT.